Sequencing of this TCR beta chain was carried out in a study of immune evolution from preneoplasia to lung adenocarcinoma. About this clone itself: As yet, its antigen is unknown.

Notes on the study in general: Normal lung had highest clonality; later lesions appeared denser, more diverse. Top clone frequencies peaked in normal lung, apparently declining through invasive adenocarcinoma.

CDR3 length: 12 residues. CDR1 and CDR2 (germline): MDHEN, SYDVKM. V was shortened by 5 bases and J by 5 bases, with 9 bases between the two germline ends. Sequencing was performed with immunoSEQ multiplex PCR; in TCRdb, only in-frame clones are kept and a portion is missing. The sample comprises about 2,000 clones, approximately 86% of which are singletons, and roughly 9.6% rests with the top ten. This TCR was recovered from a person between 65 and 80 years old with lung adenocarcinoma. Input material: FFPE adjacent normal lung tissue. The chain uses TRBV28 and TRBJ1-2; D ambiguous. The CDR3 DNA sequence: TGTGCCAGCAGTCAGGACCTATATGGCTACACCTTC. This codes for CASSQDLYGYTF.